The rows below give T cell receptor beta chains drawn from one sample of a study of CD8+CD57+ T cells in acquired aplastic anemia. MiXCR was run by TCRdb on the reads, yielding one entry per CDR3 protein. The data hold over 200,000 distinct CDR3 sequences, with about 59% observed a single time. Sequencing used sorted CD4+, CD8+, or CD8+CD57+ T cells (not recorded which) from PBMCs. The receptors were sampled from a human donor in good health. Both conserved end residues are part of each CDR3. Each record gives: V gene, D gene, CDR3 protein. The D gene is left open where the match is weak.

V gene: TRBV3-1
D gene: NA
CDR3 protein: CASSQDTLVAWDMGEQYF

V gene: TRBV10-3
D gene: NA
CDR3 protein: CAIRGASANGYTF

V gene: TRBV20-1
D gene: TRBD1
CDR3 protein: CSAPGGGDRGWETQYF

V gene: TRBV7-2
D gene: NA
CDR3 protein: CASRESLSYEQYF

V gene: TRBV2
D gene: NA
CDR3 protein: CASMRGEGYLTEAFF

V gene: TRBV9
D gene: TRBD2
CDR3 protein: CASSVGGGTVEQFF

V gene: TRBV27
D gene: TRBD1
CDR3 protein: CASSMFRDRLLDEQFF

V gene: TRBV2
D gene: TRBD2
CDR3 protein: CASRARLAGSSYNEQFF

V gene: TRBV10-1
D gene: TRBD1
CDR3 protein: CASRLYRGVSYGYTF

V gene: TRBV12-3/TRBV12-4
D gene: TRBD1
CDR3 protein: CASSWGQGRRAFF

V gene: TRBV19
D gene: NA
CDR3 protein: CASSITGGGEKLFF

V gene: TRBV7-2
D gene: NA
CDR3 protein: CASSPVWSQPQHF

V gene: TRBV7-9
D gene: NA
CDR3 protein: CASSLDLLGPLHF

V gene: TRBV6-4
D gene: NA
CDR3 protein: CASTYRLGTDTQYF

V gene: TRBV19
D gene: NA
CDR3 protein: CASSNIQETQYF

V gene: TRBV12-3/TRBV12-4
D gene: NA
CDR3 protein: CASSLEATYEQYF

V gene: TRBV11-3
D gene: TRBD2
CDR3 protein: CASSLKRLAGGEQFF

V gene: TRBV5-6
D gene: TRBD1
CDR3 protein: CASSRTGLSYEQYF

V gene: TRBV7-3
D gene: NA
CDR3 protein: CASSLSPALSGLVYEHYF

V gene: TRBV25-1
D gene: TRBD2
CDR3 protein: CASSESGRTSGGTYNEQFF

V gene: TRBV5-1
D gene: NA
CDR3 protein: CASRPGQQNTIYF

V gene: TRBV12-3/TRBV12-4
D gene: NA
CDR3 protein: CASSLARGTTEAFF

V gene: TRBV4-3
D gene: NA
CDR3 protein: CASSQESYSSYEQYF

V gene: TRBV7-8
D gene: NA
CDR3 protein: CASSSPTEERNQPQHF

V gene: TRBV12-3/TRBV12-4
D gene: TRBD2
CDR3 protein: CASSLVWGGGAAGEQYF

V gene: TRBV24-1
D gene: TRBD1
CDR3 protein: CATSEPPGQGDGETQYF

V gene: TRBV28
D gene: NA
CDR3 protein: CASSFSGHSYNEQFF

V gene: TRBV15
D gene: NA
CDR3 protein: CATSRAEGAGATDTQYF

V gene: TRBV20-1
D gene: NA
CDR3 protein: CSASHLTTGASYEQYF